The 23 T cell receptor beta chains in this list originate from one sample, sequenced in a study of blood T cells in healthy people across ages. It was with a sample-barcoded 5' primer and a J-beta primer mix that a second PCR of about 6 to 12 cycles was run. Via MiXCR, TCRdb re-called the 5' RACE reads, giving one row per CDR3 protein. This sample carries around 1.5 million distinct CDR3 sequences, 59% of them seen once, and the ten largest clones take 6.7%. Sample: blood. The receptors were sampled from a young man in good health.

This chain uses TRBV28 with TRBJ2-3; unclear D gene. CDR1 and CDR2 (germline): MDHEN, SYDVKM. The germline V and J ends were trimmed by 1 base and 4 bases, with 6 bases remaining between them. The CDR3 length is 13 residues. The CDR3 region is CASSLLSPDTQYF. The DNA of the CDR3 is TGTGCCAGCAGTTTATTAAGCCCAGATACGCAGTATTTT.

This clonotype was seen a single time. V is TRBV6-5 and J is TRBJ2-1, with 13 bases aligning to TRBD2. The CDR3 spans 18 residues. Germline V gene data show CDR1 as MNHEY and CDR2 as SVGAGI. J gave up 0 bases and V 2 bases, and 4 bases lay outside the gene matches. The CDR3 here is CASSYTSGRVGSYNEQFF. The CDR3 DNA reads as TGTGCCAGCAGTTACACTAGCGGGAGGGTTGGCTCCTACAATGAGCAGTTCTTC.

Only a few counts were recorded for this clonotype. The chain joins TRBV6-2 or TRBV6-3 to TRBJ2-1; TRBD1 matches 8 bases. The CDR3 contains 16 residues. The V and J ends lost 7 bases and 4 bases, in that order; junction bases with no gene match: 12. Germline V CDR1 and CDR2: MNHEY, SVGEGT. The CDR3 loop reads CASIPGGQGTYNEQFF. The CDR3, as DNA: TGTGCCAGCATCCCTGGCGGACAGGGAACTTACAATGAGCAGTTCTTC.

This chain uses TRBV11-2 with TRBJ2-3; D remains unclear. Germline CDR1 reads SGHAT; CDR2 reads FQNNGV. V gave up 6 bases and J gave up 1 base, with 11 bases separating them. The CDR3 has 14 residues. CDR3 coding DNA: TGTGCCAGCAGGTTCCTTGGGCGCACAGATACGCAGTATTTT. Protein product: CASRFLGRTDTQYF.

The V call is TRBV29-1, the J call TRBJ1-1, with D possibly TRBD1 on 5 matching bases. This CDR3 comprises 16 residues. CDR1 and CDR2 (germline): SQVTM, ANQGSEA. The germline V and J ends were trimmed by 0 bases and 4 bases, with 18 bases remaining between them. CDR3 DNA: TGCAGCGTTGAAGACCGCCCGGCCGGGGCGGGCACTGAAGCTTTCTTT. Its translation: CSVEDRPAGAGTEAFF.

This clonotype turned up a few times. This sequence joins TRBV4-1 and TRBJ2-7, with D maybe TRBD1 (5 bases). The DNA end is more similar to TRBJ2-5, so the J call may be wrong. The CDR3 runs to 16 residues. CDR1 and CDR2 from the germline V gene are MGHRA and YSYEKL. CDR3 in amino acids: CASSQDAPPGYETQYF. The CDR3 region has the DNA TGCGCCAGCAGCCAAGATGCTCCACCAGGGTACGAGACCCAGTACTTC.

The rearrangement joins TRBV7-6 to TRBJ2-4; tentative D call: TRBD1 (7 bases). Deletions cut 5 bases from V and 2 bases from J, with 25 bases between. Germline V gives CDR1 SGHVS, CDR2 FNYEAQ. The CDR3 contains 19 residues. The CDR3 DNA reads TGTGCCAGCAGCCTGACGGCCAGGAGGCAGGGGGGCCCCAAAAACATTCAGTACTTC. Encoded protein: CASSLTARRQGGPKNIQYF.

The chain uses TRBV27 and TRBJ2-1; 10 positions match TRBD2. Germline lookup yields CDR1 MNHEY and CDR2 SMNVEV (reference sequence). This CDR3 has 14 amino acids. J lost 6 bases, V lost 3 bases, and 2 bases had no gene match. In nucleotides, the CDR3 is TGTGCCAGCAGTTTCCTAGCGGGGGTCAATGAGCAGTTCTTC. Residues: CASSFLAGVNEQFF.

This clonotype has a handful of counts. V gene TRBV6-4 combines with J gene TRBJ1-2; D is uncertain. Germline V lookup: CDR1 MRHNA, CDR2 SNTAGT. CDR3 size: 15 residues. V shed 0 bases and J shed 4 bases, with 12 bases lying between them. The CDR3 DNA reads as TGTGCCAGCAGTGACTCCCTCTTGCGACCCTATGGCTACACCTTC. Translation: CASSDSLLRPYGYTF.

V gene TRBV7-2 combines with J gene TRBJ2-2; D gene ambiguous. Germline loops: CDR1 SGHTA, CDR2 FQGNSA. The V end lost 6 bases, the J end lost 4 bases, and 9 bases lay between the germline ends. The length of the CDR3 is 13 residues. The CDR3: CASSDFATGELFF. CDR3 DNA: TGTGCCAGCAGTGATTTCGCCACCGGGGAGCTGTTTTTT.

The chain couples TRBV6-5 to TRBJ2-1, with D possibly matching TRBD1 (5 bases). The germline V and J ends were trimmed by 0 bases and 4 bases, with 25 bases remaining between them. CDR1 and CDR2 from the germline V gene are MNHEY and SVGAGI. CDR3 length: 20 residues. Written as DNA, the CDR3 is TGTGCCAGCAGTTACTCCGTGACGCCCCGGCAGGGCCAGGATTACAATGAGCAGTTCTTC. It codes for CASSYSVTPRQGQDYNEQFF.

The V and J genes are TRBV15 and TRBJ2-3; TRBD1 is a possible D gene (5 bases). The CDR3 totals 15 residues. Deletions cut 2 bases from V and 3 bases from J, with 12 bases between. The germline V gene encodes CDR1 LNHNV and CDR2 YYDKDF (reference sequence). This chain's CDR3 is CATSRRTRATDTQYF. The CDR3 DNA follows: TGTGCCACCAGCAGACGGACAAGGGCTACAGATACGCAGTATTTT.

The chain uses TRBV7-2 and TRBJ1-2; the D gene is possibly TRBD1 (5 bases). Germline values: CDR1 SGHTA, CDR2 FQGNSA. The length of the CDR3 is 16 residues. V lost 1 base to trimming and J lost 6 bases, with 18 bases between them. The CDR3: CASSLVRGQLWDGYTF. In DNA form, the CDR3 reads TGTGCCAGCAGCTTAGTTAGGGGTCAACTATGGGATGGCTACACCTTC.

This CDR3 reads CTRGGKRGSSYNSPLHF. Written as DNA, the CDR3 is TGTACACGAGGGGGGAAGAGGGGAAGCTCCTATAATTCACCCCTCCACTTT. The rearrangement uses TRBV24-1 and TRBJ1-6; D possibly corresponds to TRBD1 (6 bases). Germline-derived CDR1 and CDR2 are KGHDR and SFDVKD. This CDR3 region has 17 residues.

This clonotype appeared a single time. V is TRBV9 and J is TRBJ2-1; no reliable D call. V lost 0 bases and J 10 bases, leaving 14 bases between the germline ends. This CDR3 is 14 amino acids long. Germline CDR1 SGDLS, CDR2 YYNGEE. In DNA form, the CDR3 reads TGTGCCAGCAGCGTAGGATGGGGAAATGACGAGCAGTTCTTC. Its translation is CASSVGWGNDEQFF.

J is TRBJ2-3 and V is TRBV10-3; D not resolved. V lost 5 bases, J lost 1 base, and 16 bases lay in between. Germline V lookup: CDR1 ENHRY, CDR2 SYGVKD. This CDR3 region has 16 residues. Here the CDR3 DNA reads TGTGCCATCAGTACCTACGCCCGCGGAGGCACAGATACGCAGTATTTT. Protein sequence: CAISTYARGGTDTQYF.

V gene TRBV6-5 combines with J gene TRBJ1-1; 10 positions agree with TRBD1. The length of the CDR3 is 17 residues. CDR1 and CDR2 from the germline V gene are MNHEY and SVGAGI. The ends lost 11 bases at V and 7 bases at J; junction bases unmatched: 22. In nucleotides, the CDR3 is TGTGCCGGAGTTTCCCGGGACAGGGGCCCCCTAGGGGTTGAAGCTTTCTTT. Its translation: CAGVSRDRGPLGVEAFF.

DNA for the CDR3: TGTGCCAGCAGTTCATCAAGGTCCGAGCAGTACTTC. It codes for CASSSSRSEQYF. The chain has TRBV6-6 and TRBJ2-7; D remains unclear. Between the trimmed V and J ends, which lost 4 bases and 6 bases, there was a span of 10 bases. Germline V CDR1 and CDR2: MNHNY, SVGAGI (reference sequence). This CDR3 spans 12 amino acids.

The rearrangement uses TRBV7-9 and TRBJ1-1; maybe TRBD1 (6 bases). The ends were cut back, 3 bases at V and 5 bases at J, with 16 bases in the middle. Germline V CDR1 and CDR2: SEHNR, FQNEAQ (reference sequence). The CDR3 covers 15 residues. The CDR3 DNA is TGTGCCAGCAGCTTTGGGGGGGGCACGAATACTGAAGCTTTCTTT. This encodes CASSFGGGTNTEAFF. Complete variable domain (other parts from reference TRBV7-9 and TRBJ1-1): DTGVSQNPRHKITKRGQNVTFRCDPISEHNRLYWYRQTLGQGPEFLTYFQNEAQLEKSRLLSDRFSAERPKGSFSTLEIQRTEQGDSAMYLCASSFGGGTNTEAFFGQGTRLTVV.

This clonotype was counted between two and nine times. The chain links TRBV29-1 to TRBJ2-4; D might be TRBD1 (6 bases). CDR3 length: 13 residues. Germline V gene data show CDR1 as SQVTM and CDR2 as ANQGSEA. Trimming cost V 4 bases and J 3 bases, with 10 bases left between them. The CDR3 DNA reads as TGCAGCGTTGGGACAGCACTCAAAAACATTCAGTACTTC. Its translation is CSVGTALKNIQYF.

This chain's CDR3 is CASSLALNRRYGYTF. For the CDR3, the DNA is TGTGCCAGCAGCTTAGCGTTGAACAGGCGCTATGGCTACACCTTC. The chain recombines TRBV7-2 with TRBJ1-2, with D maybe TRBD1 (5 bases). V lost 0 bases and J 4 bases, leaving 12 bases between the germline ends. Germline values: CDR1 SGHTA, CDR2 FQGNSA. This CDR3 has 15 residues.

This clonotype appeared a few times. The chain links TRBV5-1 to TRBJ2-1; D uncertain. The V end was cut by 2 bases, the J end by 4 bases, with 13 bases between. The length of the CDR3 is 15 residues. Germline CDR1 and CDR2: SGHRS and YFSETQ. The CDR3 loop reads CASSFEASFYNEQFF. DNA for the CDR3: TGCGCCAGCAGCTTTGAGGCATCTTTTTACAATGAGCAGTTCTTC.

This clonotype was detected a few times. The chain uses TRBV4-1 and TRBJ1-5; D is unresolved. This CDR3 region has 15 residues. The germline CDR1 and CDR2 sequences are MGHRA and YSYEKL. V dropped 1 base and J dropped 2 bases, with 9 bases sitting between them. CDR3 sequence (DNA): TGCGCCAGCAGCCAAGCGGGAGGAGGCAATCAGCCCCAGCATTTT. Amino acids: CASSQAGGGNQPQHF.